Listed here are 31 T cell receptor beta chains from one sample, sequenced in a study of PD-1 blockade in classical Hodgkin lymphoma. Sequencing was performed with immunoSEQ multiplex PCR; in TCRdb, only in-frame clones are kept and a portion is missing. The table lists 25,000 to 30,000 clones, approximately 81% of them singletons. In every patient, relapse followed autologous stem cell transplantation, while exposure to brentuximab vedotin differed. The input for sequencing was peripheral blood mononuclear cells (PBMCs), taken before the second cycle of nivolumab. These receptors were collected from a human donor with classical Hodgkin lymphoma.

This chain joins TRBV2 and TRBJ1-1; D is unresolved. The germline V gene encodes CDR1 SNHLY and CDR2 FYNNEI. The CDR3 totals 14 residues. Trimming took 6 bases from V and 1 from J, leaving 12 bases between them. CDR3 DNA: TGTGCCAGCAGCGAGAGAGCAGGGAACACTGAAGCTTTCTTT. This encodes CASSERAGNTEAFF.

The chain carries TRBV5-8 and TRBJ1-1; D ambiguous. The CDR3 is made up of 16 amino acids. Germline V gives CDR1 SGHTS, CDR2 YDEGEE. V lost 0 bases and J lost 1, with 13 bases in between. CDR3 sequence reads: CASSLGSTLKNTEAFF. CDR3 sequence (DNA): TGTGCCAGCAGCTTGGGGTCAACCCTAAAGAACACTGAAGCTTTCTTT.

This clone was detected only a few times. This chain joins TRBV6-5 and TRBJ1-2, with no clear D. CDR1 MNHEY and CDR2 SVGAGI come from the germline V gene. V was clipped by 0 bases and J by 8 bases, with 16 bases between them. This CDR3 comprises 15 residues. The CDR3 region has the DNA TGTGCCAGCAGTTACTCAGGACGGACCTCCGCCGGCTACACCTTC. Amino acid sequence: CASSYSGRTSAGYTF.

The V and J genes are TRBV7-9 and TRBJ1-1; tentative D call: TRBD1 (6 bases). The CDR3 has 16 residues. Germline CDR1 is SEHNR and CDR2 is FQNEAQ (reference sequence). V was trimmed by 7 bases and J by 1 base, leaving 19 bases between them. CDR3 DNA sequence: TGTGCCAGCACCCGCTGGGGGGCTGGAAGGAACACTGAAGCTTTCTTT. Amino acids: CASTRWGAGRNTEAFF.

V is TRBV28 and J is TRBJ2-7; TRBD2 is a possible D gene (7 bases). Germline V gene data show CDR1 as MDHEN and CDR2 as SYDVKM. V was cut by 8 bases and J by 0 bases, with 14 bases left in between. The CDR3 length is 14 residues. CDR3 sequence reads: CASGRGGSSYEQYF. DNA of the CDR3: TGTGCCAGCGGAAGGGGGGGTAGCTCCTACGAGCAGTACTTC.

The chain uses TRBV5-5 and TRBJ2-1; D is unresolved. CDR1 SGHKS and CDR2 YYEKEE come from the germline V gene (reference sequence). Deletions cut 0 bases from V and 9 bases from J, with 13 bases between. CDR3 length equals 14 residues. CDR3 residues: CASSLGGNIGEQFF. CDR3 in DNA: TGTGCCAGCAGCTTGGGGGGTAACATTGGTGAGCAGTTCTTC.

This sequence joins TRBV7-9 and TRBJ2-2; weak D call: TRBD2 (5 bases). Trimming shortened V by 0 bases and J by 3 bases, and 5 bases separated the two germline ends. Germline CDR1 is SEHNR and CDR2 is FQNEAQ (reference sequence). The CDR3 length is 14 residues. The chain's CDR3 is CASSLARDTGELFF. DNA for the CDR3: TGTGCCAGCAGCTTAGCGCGGGACACCGGGGAGCTGTTTTTT.

This chain joins TRBV2 and TRBJ1-2; no reliable D call. This CDR3 has 16 amino acids. Trimming took off 0 bases at V and 0 bases at J, with 11 bases between the two ends. Germline CDR1 SNHLY, CDR2 FYNNEI. In DNA, the CDR3 is TGTGCCAGCAGTGAAGCCGTCAGGAGCCCTAACTATGGCTACACCTTC. Its protein is CASSEAVRSPNYGYTF.

The CDR3 protein is CASSLRLAGRETQYF. DNA for the CDR3: TGTGCCAGCAGTCTACGACTAGCGGGGAGGGAGACCCAGTACTTC. The chain joins TRBV2 to TRBJ2-5; 11 nucleotides align to TRBD2. V was pared by 5 bases and J by 5 bases, with 7 bases of the junction left unmatched. This CDR3 has 15 amino acids. CDR1 and CDR2 from the germline V gene are SNHLY and FYNNEI. Based on the CDR3 plus reference TRBV2 and TRBJ2-5, the full variable domain is EPEVTQTPSHQVTQMGQEVILRCVPISNHLYFYWYRQILGQKVEFLVSFYNNEISEKSEIFDDQFSVERPDGSNFTLKIRSTKLEDSAMYFCASSLRLAGRETQYFGPGTRLLVL.

This clone is medium-sized by share. V is TRBV6-5 and J is TRBJ1-2; the D is unclear. CDR3 length: 15 amino acids. Germline V gives CDR1 MNHEY, CDR2 SVGAGI. V shed 0 bases and J shed 7 bases, with 15 bases lying between them. The CDR3 nucleotides are TGTGCCAGCAGTTACTCTCTAGGGAGTGGGTCTGGCTACACCTTC. It yields the protein CASSYSLGSGSGYTF.

The rearrangement uses TRBV9 and TRBJ2-5; no reliable D call. Germline-derived CDR1 and CDR2 are SGDLS and YYNGEE. The CDR3 is 13 amino acids. Trimming left V 0 bases short and J 4 bases short, with 7 bases between. The CDR3 here is CASSVAGSETQYF. CDR3 sequence (DNA): TGTGCCAGCAGCGTAGCTGGTTCAGAGACCCAGTACTTC.

This clone was seen only a few times. J is TRBJ1-1 and V is TRBV5-1; 10 nucleotides line up with TRBD1. CDR1 SGHRS and CDR2 YFSETQ come from the germline V gene. The length of the CDR3 is 10 residues. The J segment lost 11 bases and the V segment lost 9 bases, leaving 4 bases of the junction unmatched. The CDR3 nucleotides are TGCGCCACTGACAGGGGGCACGCTTTCTTT. Translation gives CATDRGHAFF.

This rearrangement joins TRBV27 to TRBJ2-7; a possible D gene is TRBD2 (6 bases). The CDR3 totals 14 residues. Germline CDR1 MNHEY, CDR2 SMNVEV (reference sequence). Trimming left V 2 bases short and J 2 bases short, with 10 bases between. For the CDR3, the DNA is TGTGCCAGCAGTTTAGTTGGGGGGACCTACGAGCAGTACTTC. Its translation is CASSLVGGTYEQYF.

The rearrangement uses TRBV9 and TRBJ1-1; the match to TRBD1 covers 8 bases. Germline V lookup: CDR1 SGDLS, CDR2 YYNGEE. Losses at the gene ends were 0 bases for V and 0 bases for J; bases not matched to a gene: 7. The CDR3 spans 17 residues. The CDR3, as DNA: TGTGCCAGCAGCGTAGCTTCAGGGGGCTACATGAACACTGAAGCTTTCTTT. Translated, it gives CASSVASGGYMNTEAFF.

CDR3 sequence: CAWSPDRPSGNTIYF. CDR3 nucleotides: TGTGCCTGGAGTCCTGACAGGCCCTCTGGAAACACCATATATTTT. This sequence joins TRBV30 and TRBJ1-3; weak D call: TRBD1 (6 bases). V was cut by 2 bases and J by 0 bases, with 11 bases left in between. The CDR3 contains 15 residues. Looked up from germline, CDR1 is GTSNPN and CDR2 is SVGIG (reference sequence).

In regard to this clone: Other DNA sequences of this sample code for an identical CDR3. J is TRBJ1-2 and V is TRBV20-1, with a tentative D call TRBD1 (5 bases). Trimming removed 3 bases from V and 8 bases from J, with 10 bases in between. Per the germline V gene, CDR1 is DFQATT and CDR2 is SNEGSKA (reference sequence). The CDR3 runs 11 residues. The CDR3 reads CSARLGGGYTF. As DNA, the CDR3 is TGCAGTGCTAGGCTCGGGGGGGGCTACACCTTC.

The chain links TRBV30 to TRBJ2-5, with D tentatively TRBD1 or TRBD2 (5 bases each). The CDR3 has 13 amino acids. Germline lookup yields CDR1 GTSNPN and CDR2 SVGIG (reference sequence). Deletions cut 1 base from V and 2 bases from J, with 8 bases between. This CDR3 is CAWSGWGQETQYF. CDR3 nucleotides: TGTGCCTGGAGTGGGTGGGGGCAAGAGACCCAGTACTTC. Full variable domain (outside the CDR3, taken from reference TRBV30 and TRBJ2-5): SQTIHQWPATLVQPVGSPLSLECTVEGTSNPNLYWYRQAAGRGLQLLFYSVGIGQISSEVPQNLSASRPQDRQFILSSKKLLLSDSGFYLCAWSGWGQETQYFGPGTRLLVL.

The gene calls are TRBV5-1 and TRBJ1-1; 7 bases are a match to TRBD1. The CDR3 is 14 residues long. With 0 bases clipped from V and 4 bases from J, the junction kept 3 bases outside the gene matches. Germline assignment: CDR1 SGHRS and CDR2 YFSETQ. The CDR3 spells CASSLETGTTEAFF. In nucleotides, the CDR3 is TGCGCCAGCAGCTTGGAGACAGGGACCACTGAAGCTTTCTTT.

The V and J genes are TRBV29-1 and TRBJ1-1; 7 bases map to TRBD1. CDR1 SQVTM and CDR2 ANQGSEA come from the germline V gene. The J segment lost 7 bases and the V segment lost 5 bases, leaving 13 bases of the junction unmatched. CDR3 size: 14 residues. This CDR3 reads CSVRQNQGGFEAFF. CDR3 bases: TGCAGCGTTCGCCAAAATCAGGGGGGATTTGAAGCTTTCTTT.

This clone has more than one count but fewer than ten. The rearrangement joins TRBV5-4 to TRBJ2-1, with D maybe TRBD2 (5 bases). The CDR3 is made up of 15 amino acids. Germline V lookup: CDR1 SGHNT, CDR2 YYREEE (reference sequence). The V and J ends lost 2 bases and 2 bases respectively, with 11 bases between them. CDR3 DNA sequence: TGTGCCAGCAGCTTACCCGGACTTACCTACAATGAGCAGTTCTTC. This encodes CASSLPGLTYNEQFF.

V gene TRBV19 combines with J gene TRBJ1-6; 8 bases map to TRBD1. CDR1 LNHDA and CDR2 SQIVND come from the germline V gene (reference sequence). The CDR3 spans 14 residues. V was clipped by 6 bases and J by 8 bases; unmatched bases: 6. The CDR3 loop reads CASSRTGLHSPLHF. The DNA for the CDR3 is TGTGCCAGTAGCAGGACAGGGCTGCATTCACCCCTCCACTTT.

This chain joins TRBV5-6 and TRBJ1-2; possible D gene TRBD1, 5 bases. V was shortened by 2 bases and J by 4 bases, with 15 bases between the two germline ends. The germline CDR1 and CDR2 sequences are SGHDT and YYEEEE. The CDR3 is 15 residues long. The CDR3 DNA follows: TGTGCCAGCAGCTTCGATCGGGGCAGGAGCTATGGCTACACCTTC. Translating it yields CASSFDRGRSYGYTF.

This clone was seen a single time. The chain is built from TRBV25-1 and TRBJ1-4; D possibly corresponds to TRBD1 (6 bases). Germline V gene sequence: CDR1 MGHDK, CDR2 SYGVNS. V gave up 2 bases and J gave up 10 bases, with 17 bases separating them. The CDR3 has 15 residues. CDR3 nucleotide sequence: TGTGCCAGCAGTGAAGGATACAGGGTTGATGGAAAACTGTTTTTT. It codes for CASSEGYRVDGKLFF.

The chain recombines TRBV7-9 with TRBJ1-3; tentatively, D is TRBD1 (6 bases). The CDR3 spans 15 residues. Germline V gene data show CDR1 as SEHNR and CDR2 as FQNEAQ (reference sequence). Between the trimmed V and J ends, which lost 5 bases and 3 bases, there was a span of 14 bases. The CDR3 DNA reads as TGTGCCAGCAGCCAACAACAGGGAAGTGGAAACACCATATATTTT. This translates into CASSQQQGSGNTIYF.

The chain employs TRBV5-1 and TRBJ2-3; TRBD2 agrees at 13 bases. V gave up 5 bases and J gave up 0 bases; unmatched junction bases: 3. Germline assignment: CDR1 SGHRS and CDR2 YFSETQ. The CDR3 consists of 16 residues. The CDR3 here is CASRTGLAGSTDTQYF. CDR3 coding DNA: TGCGCCAGCAGAACGGGACTAGCGGGGAGCACAGATACGCAGTATTTT.

The V and J genes are TRBV5-5 and TRBJ2-3, with 13 positions matching TRBD2. The CDR3 has 16 amino acids. Germline CDR1 and CDR2: SGHKS and YYEKEE (reference sequence). The V and J ends lost 3 bases and 0 bases, in that order; junction bases with no gene match: 1. CDR3 sequence reads: CASSSLAGGSTDTQYF. CDR3 nucleotides: TGTGCCAGCAGCTCACTAGCGGGGGGGAGCACAGATACGCAGTATTTT.

This clone was observed a single time. CDR3: CASSLDRGGGDTQYF. In nucleotides, the CDR3 is TGTGCCAGCAGCTTAGATCGGGGAGGGGGAGATACGCAGTATTTT. The rearrangement links TRBV7-2 to TRBJ2-3; D may be TRBD2 (7 bases). The germline gives CDR1 SGHTA, CDR2 FQGNSA. The CDR3 runs 15 residues. Deletions cut 1 base from V and 5 bases from J, with 13 bases between.

This chain links TRBV6-5 with TRBJ2-1; TRBD1 aligns across 7 bases. CDR1 is MNHEY and CDR2 is SVGAGI in the germline V gene. This CDR3 has 15 amino acids. The trim removed 5 bases at V and 2 bases at J, leaving 6 bases unmatched. The CDR3 region is CASSQTGLAYNEQFF. The CDR3 DNA follows: TGTGCCAGCAGTCAGACAGGGTTGGCCTACAATGAGCAGTTCTTC.

This chain connects TRBV28 to TRBJ1-2, with D maybe TRBD1 (6 bases). CDR1 is MDHEN, CDR2 SYDVKM, per germline. The germline V and J ends were trimmed by 3 bases and 3 bases, with 11 bases remaining between them. The CDR3 contains 14 residues. As DNA, the CDR3 is TGTGCCAGCAGTTTGCACAGGGAGGACTATGGCTACACCTTC. It codes for CASSLHREDYGYTF.

The V and J genes are TRBV6-1 and TRBJ1-1; TRBD1 matches 7 bases. J lost 7 bases, V lost 2 bases, and 16 bases had no gene match. Germline-derived CDR1 and CDR2 are MNHNS and SASEGT. The CDR3 is made up of 17 amino acids. The CDR3, as DNA: TGTGCCAGCAGTGAACGGACAGGCGGCGTCCCCTGGGGTGAAGCTTTCTTT. As protein: CASSERTGGVPWGEAFF.

The gene calls are TRBV4-2 and TRBJ1-1; 8 bases are a match to TRBD1. Germline CDR1 and CDR2: LGHNA and YNFKEQ. Losses at the gene ends were 4 bases for V and 9 bases for J; bases not matched to a gene: 10. This CDR3 spans 14 amino acids. As DNA, the CDR3 is TGTGCCAGCAGCCCGACCCGGGACAGGCGACAAGCTTTCTTT. This gives the protein CASSPTRDRRQAFF.